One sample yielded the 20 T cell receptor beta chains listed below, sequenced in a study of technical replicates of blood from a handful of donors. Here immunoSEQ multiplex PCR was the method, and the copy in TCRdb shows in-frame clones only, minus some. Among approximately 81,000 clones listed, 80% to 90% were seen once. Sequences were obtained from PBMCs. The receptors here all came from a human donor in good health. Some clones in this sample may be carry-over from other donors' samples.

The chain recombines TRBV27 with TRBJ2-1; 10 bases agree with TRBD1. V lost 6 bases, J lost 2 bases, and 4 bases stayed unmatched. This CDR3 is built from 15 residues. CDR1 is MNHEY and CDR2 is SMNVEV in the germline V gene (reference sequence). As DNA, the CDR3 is TGTGCCAGCAGCCCTGGGACAGGGGCCTACAATGAGCAGTTCTTC. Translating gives CASSPGTGAYNEQFF.

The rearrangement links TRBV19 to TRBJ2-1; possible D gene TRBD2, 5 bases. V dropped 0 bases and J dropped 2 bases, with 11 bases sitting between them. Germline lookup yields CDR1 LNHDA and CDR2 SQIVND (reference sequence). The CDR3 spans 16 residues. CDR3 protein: CASSIDRGGAYNEQFF. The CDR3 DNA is TGTGCCAGTAGTATAGATCGGGGTGGCGCCTACAATGAGCAGTTCTTC.

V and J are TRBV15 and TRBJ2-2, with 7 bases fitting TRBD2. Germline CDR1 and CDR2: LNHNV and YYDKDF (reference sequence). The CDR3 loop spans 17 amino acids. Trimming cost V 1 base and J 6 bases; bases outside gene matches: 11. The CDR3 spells CATSRVGAGVVAGELFF. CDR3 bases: TGTGCCACCAGCAGAGTGGGCGCGGGAGTAGTCGCCGGGGAGCTGTTTTTT.

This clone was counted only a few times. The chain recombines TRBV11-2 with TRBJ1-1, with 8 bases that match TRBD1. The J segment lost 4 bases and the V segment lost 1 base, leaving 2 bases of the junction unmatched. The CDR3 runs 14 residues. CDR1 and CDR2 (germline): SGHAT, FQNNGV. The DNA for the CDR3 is TGTGCCAGCAGCTTAGGGACAGGGTTCACTGAAGCTTTCTTT. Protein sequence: CASSLGTGFTEAFF.

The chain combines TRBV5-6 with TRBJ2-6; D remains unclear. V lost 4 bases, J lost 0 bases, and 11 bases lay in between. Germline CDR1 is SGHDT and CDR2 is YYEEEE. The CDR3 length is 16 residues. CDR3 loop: CASSALPSSGANVLTF. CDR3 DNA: TGTGCCAGCAGCGCCTTACCGAGCTCTGGGGCCAACGTCCTGACTTTC.

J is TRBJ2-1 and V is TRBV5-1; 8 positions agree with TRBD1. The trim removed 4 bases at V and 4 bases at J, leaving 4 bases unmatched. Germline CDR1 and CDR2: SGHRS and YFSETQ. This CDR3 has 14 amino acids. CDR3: CASSVTGGYNEQFF. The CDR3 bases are TGCGCCAGCAGCGTAACAGGGGGTTACAATGAGCAGTTCTTC.

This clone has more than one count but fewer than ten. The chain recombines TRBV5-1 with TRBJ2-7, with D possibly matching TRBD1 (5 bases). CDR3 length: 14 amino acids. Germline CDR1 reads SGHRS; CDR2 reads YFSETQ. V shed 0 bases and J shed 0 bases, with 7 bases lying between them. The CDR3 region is CASSLDRSSYEQYF. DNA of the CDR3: TGCGCCAGCAGCTTGGACAGGAGCTCCTACGAGCAGTACTTC.

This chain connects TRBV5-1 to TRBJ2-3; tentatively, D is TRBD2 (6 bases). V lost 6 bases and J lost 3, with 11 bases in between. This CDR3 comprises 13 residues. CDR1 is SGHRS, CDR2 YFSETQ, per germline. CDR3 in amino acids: CASTFAGTDTQYF. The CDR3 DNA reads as TGCGCCAGCACCTTTGCGGGAACAGATACGCAGTATTTT.

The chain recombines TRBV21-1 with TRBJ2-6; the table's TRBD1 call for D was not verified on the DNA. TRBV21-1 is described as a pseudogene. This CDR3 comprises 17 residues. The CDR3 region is CASSPKGTGAGANVLTF. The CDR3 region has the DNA TGTGCCAGCAGCCCGAAGGGGACAGGGGCAGGGGCCAACGTCCTGACTTTC.

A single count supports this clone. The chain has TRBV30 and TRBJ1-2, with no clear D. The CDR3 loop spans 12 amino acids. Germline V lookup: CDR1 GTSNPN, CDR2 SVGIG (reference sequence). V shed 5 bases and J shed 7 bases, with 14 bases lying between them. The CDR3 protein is CAWQQTTGGYTF. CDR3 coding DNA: TGTGCCTGGCAACAGACCACTGGTGGCTACACCTTC.

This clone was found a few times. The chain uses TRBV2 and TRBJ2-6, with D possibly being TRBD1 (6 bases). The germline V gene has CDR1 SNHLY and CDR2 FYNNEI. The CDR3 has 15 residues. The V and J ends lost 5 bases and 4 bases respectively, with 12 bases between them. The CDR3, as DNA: TGTGCCAGCAGTTCACAGGGCGGCGGGGCCAACGTCCTGACTTTC. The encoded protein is CASSSQGGGANVLTF.

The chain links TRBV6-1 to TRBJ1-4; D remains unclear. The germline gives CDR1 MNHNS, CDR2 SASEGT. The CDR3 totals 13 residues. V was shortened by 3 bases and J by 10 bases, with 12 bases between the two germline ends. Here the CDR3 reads CASSEDGESKLFF. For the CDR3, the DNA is TGTGCCAGCAGTGAGGACGGGGAATCAAAACTGTTTTTT.

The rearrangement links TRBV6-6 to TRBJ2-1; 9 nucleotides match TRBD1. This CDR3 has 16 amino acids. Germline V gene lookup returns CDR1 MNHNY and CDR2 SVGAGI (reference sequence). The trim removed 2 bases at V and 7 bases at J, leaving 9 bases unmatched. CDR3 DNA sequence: TGTGCCAGCAGTTACACGGGGACAGGGATGAATAATGAGCAGTTCTTC. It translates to CASSYTGTGMNNEQFF.

The CDR3 DNA follows: TGTGCCAGCAGTCGTCCAGTTAACGCCGACTATGGCTACACCTTC. Amino acid sequence: CASSRPVNADYGYTF. The chain couples TRBV5-8 to TRBJ1-2; D uncertain. The germline V gene encodes CDR1 SGHTS and CDR2 YDEGEE. There are 15 residues in the CDR3. Deletions cut 5 bases from V and 3 bases from J, with 17 bases between.

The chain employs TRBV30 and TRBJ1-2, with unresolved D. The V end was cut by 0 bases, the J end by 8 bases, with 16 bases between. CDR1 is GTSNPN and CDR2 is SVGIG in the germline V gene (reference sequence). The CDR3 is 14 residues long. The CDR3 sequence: CAWSVREGPRGYTF. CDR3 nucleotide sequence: TGTGCCTGGAGTGTACGGGAGGGCCCTCGGGGCTACACCTTC.

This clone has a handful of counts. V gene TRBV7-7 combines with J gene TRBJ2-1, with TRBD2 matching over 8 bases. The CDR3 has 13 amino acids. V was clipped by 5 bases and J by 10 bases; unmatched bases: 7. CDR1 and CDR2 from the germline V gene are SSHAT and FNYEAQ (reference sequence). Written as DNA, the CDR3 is TGTGCCAGCAGCATTAGCGGGAATCGGGAGCAGTTCTTC. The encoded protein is CASSISGNREQFF.

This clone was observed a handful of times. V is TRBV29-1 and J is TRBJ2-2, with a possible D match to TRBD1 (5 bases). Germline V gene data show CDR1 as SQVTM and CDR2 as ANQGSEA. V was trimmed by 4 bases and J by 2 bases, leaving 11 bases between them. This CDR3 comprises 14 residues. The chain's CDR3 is CSVGGAVNTGELFF. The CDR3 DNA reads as TGCAGCGTTGGGGGCGCGGTAAACACCGGGGAGCTGTTTTTT.

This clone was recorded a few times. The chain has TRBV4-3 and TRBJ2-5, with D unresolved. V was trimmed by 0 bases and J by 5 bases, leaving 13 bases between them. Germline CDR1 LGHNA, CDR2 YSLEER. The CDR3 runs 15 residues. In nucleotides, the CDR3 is TGCGCCAGCAGCCAAGACTGGCCAGTTAGCGAGACCCAGTACTTC. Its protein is CASSQDWPVSETQYF.

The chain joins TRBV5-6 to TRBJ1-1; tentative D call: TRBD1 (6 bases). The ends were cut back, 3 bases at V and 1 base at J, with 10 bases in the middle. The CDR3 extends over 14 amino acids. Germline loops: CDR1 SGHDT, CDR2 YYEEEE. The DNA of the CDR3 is TGTGCCAGCAGCTATGGGGGCGGGAACACTGAAGCTTTCTTT. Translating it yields CASSYGGGNTEAFF.

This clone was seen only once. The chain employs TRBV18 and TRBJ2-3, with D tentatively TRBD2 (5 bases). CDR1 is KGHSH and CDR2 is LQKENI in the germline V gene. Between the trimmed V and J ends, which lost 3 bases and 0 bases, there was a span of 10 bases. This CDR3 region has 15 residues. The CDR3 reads CASSPGGLSTDTQYF. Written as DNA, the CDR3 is TGTGCCAGCTCACCGGGTGGACTCAGCACAGATACGCAGTATTTT.